These 20 T cell receptor beta chains share one sample of origin, sequenced in a study of blood T cells in healthy people across ages. A sample-barcoded 5' primer and a J-beta primer mix were used in a second PCR of roughly 7 to 11 cycles. From the 5' RACE reads, TCRdb called clonotypes with MiXCR, one entry per CDR3 protein. Here the sample spans 750,000 to 850,000 distinct CDR3 sequences, roughly 25% being singletons. The sample was also reused in another study, on T cells of mothers and their children.

Sequenced sample: blood. Receptor source: a boy younger than 18 in good health.

Only a few counts were recorded for this clonotype. V usage is TRBV2 and J usage is TRBJ2-7; TRBD1 is a possible D gene (6 bases). V was cut by 4 bases and J by 3 bases, with 10 bases left in between. The germline V gene has CDR1 SNHLY and CDR2 FYNNEI. The CDR3 is made up of 13 amino acids. The CDR3 protein is CASSGTEGYEQYF. For the CDR3, the DNA is TGTGCCAGCAGTGGGACAGAGGGCTACGAGCAGTACTTC.

The gene calls are TRBV6-5 and TRBJ2-7; D might be TRBD2 (5 bases). Germline CDR1 reads MNHEY; CDR2 reads SVGAGI. This CDR3 region has 16 residues. V was clipped by 5 bases and J by 7 bases, with 24 bases between them. CDR3: CASSARGLSWVGEQYF. The CDR3 region has the DNA TGTGCCAGCAGTGCTCGTGGACTGAGCTGGGTCGGGGAGCAGTACTTC.

In this sample, this clonotype turned up a few times. This sequence joins TRBV20-1 and TRBJ2-1; D unclear. V lost 0 bases, J lost 0 bases, and 9 bases lay in between. CDR1 DFQATT and CDR2 SNEGSKA come from the germline V gene (reference sequence). The CDR3 runs 15 residues. Here the CDR3 reads CSAREPRSSYNEQFF. CDR3 DNA sequence: TGCAGTGCTAGAGAGCCGCGGAGCTCCTACAATGAGCAGTTCTTC.

A note on this clonotype: An end of the junction does not agree with germline; a read error may underlie this. This chain joins TRBV20-1 and TRBJ1-5; 9 bases match TRBD1. From germline, CDR1 is DFQATT and CDR2 SNEGSKA (reference sequence). The CDR3 covers 14 residues. In DNA form, the CDR3 reads TGCAGTGCGCGGACCGGGACAGGGTCTCAGCCCCAGCATTTC. Translation gives CSARTGTGSQPQHF.

A few counts support this clonotype. The rearrangement joins TRBV7-2 to TRBJ2-1; D is undetermined. The CDR3 has 13 amino acids. V lost 2 bases and J 6 bases, leaving 8 bases between the germline ends. Germline V gene sequence: CDR1 SGHTA, CDR2 FQGNSA. The CDR3 region has the DNA TGTGCCAGCAGCTTATACGTGGGCAATGAGCAGTTCTTC. It translates to CASSLYVGNEQFF.

This clonotype was detected a few times. This CDR3 reads CASSFWENQPQHF. The CDR3 DNA is TGTGCCAGCAGTTTTTGGGAGAATCAGCCCCAGCATTTT. J is TRBJ1-5 and V is TRBV12-3 or TRBV12-4, with D unresolved. The CDR3 extends over 13 amino acids. The V end lost 3 bases, the J end lost 4 bases, and 7 bases lay between the germline ends.

The V gene is TRBV5-1, the J gene TRBJ1-4, with TRBD1 matching 8 bases. CDR3 length: 16 amino acids. V trimming: 7 bases; J trimming: 6 bases; junction bases outside the gene matches: 14. Per germline, CDR1 SGHRS and CDR2 YFSETQ. The CDR3 DNA reads TGCGCCAGCGCGAGAAACTTGCAGGGGGCCGATGAAAAACTGTTTTTT. As protein: CASARNLQGADEKLFF.

This clonotype was picked up a small number of times. The chain has TRBV7-2 and TRBJ2-5, with 8 positions matching TRBD1. Germline V gives CDR1 SGHTA, CDR2 FQGNSA. The CDR3 totals 17 residues. V shed 4 bases and J 2 bases; nucleotides not matched to a gene: 12. CDR3 in DNA: TGTGCCAGCAGCTCTAGGACAGGGTCCCTTGTTCAAGAGACCCAGTACTTC. Protein product: CASSSRTGSLVQETQYF.

The chain carries TRBV6-6 and TRBJ2-4; 7 bases line up with TRBD1. Unmatched junction bases numbered 7, after V lost 7 bases and J lost 1 base. This CDR3 has 15 residues. The germline CDR1 and CDR2 sequences are MNHNY and SVGAGI (reference sequence). The CDR3 DNA follows: TGTGCCAGCACCGACAGGGTTTCGGCCAAAAACATTCAGTACTTC. Protein sequence: CASTDRVSAKNIQYF.

This chain links TRBV19 with TRBJ2-3, with TRBD1 identical over 7 bases. Trimming took 10 bases from V and 0 from J; bases not matched to a gene: 7. Germline V gene sequence: CDR1 LNHDA, CDR2 SQIVND (reference sequence). The CDR3 sequence is 14 residues long. CDR3 nucleotides: TGTGCCACGAACAGGGGTGCGAGCACAGATACGCAGTATTTT. It is translated as CATNRGASTDTQYF.

This clonotype was recorded once. This chain uses TRBV3-1 with TRBJ1-1; D ambiguous. The ends were cut back, 0 bases at V and 5 bases at J, with 10 bases in the middle. This CDR3 region has 14 residues. CDR1 and CDR2 from the germline V gene are LGHDT and YNNKEL (reference sequence). The CDR3 reads CASSQDLVGTEAFF. The CDR3 DNA is TGTGCCAGCAGCCAAGATCTGGTCGGGACTGAAGCTTTCTTT. The full variable domain, in which reference TRBV3-1 and TRBJ1-1 provide the parts outside the CDR3, is DTAVSQTPKYLVTQMGNDKSIKCEQNLGHDTMYWYKQDSKKFLKIMFSYNNKELIINETVPNRFSPKSPDKAHLNLHINSLELGDSAVYFCASSQDLVGTEAFFGQGTRLTVV.

This clonotype appeared a few times. This rearrangement joins TRBV5-1 to TRBJ2-1; 7 bases agree with TRBD2. Germline values: CDR1 SGHRS, CDR2 YFSETQ. Trimming took 6 bases from V and 0 from J; bases not matched to a gene: 6. CDR3 length: 15 amino acids. Here the CDR3 DNA reads TGCGCCAGCATAGGTGGACTAGACTCCTACAATGAGCAGTTCTTC. It translates to CASIGGLDSYNEQFF.

This clonotype was counted a few times. The chain couples TRBV25-1 to TRBJ2-2; TRBD1 matches at 7 bases. Looked up from germline, CDR1 is MGHDK and CDR2 is SYGVNS. V lost 2 bases, J lost 1 base, and 7 bases stayed unmatched. This CDR3 spans 17 amino acids. The CDR3 loop is CASSEPVGQRNTGELFF. The CDR3 DNA follows: TGTGCCAGCAGTGAACCCGTGGGACAGAGGAACACCGGGGAGCTGTTTTTT.

This clonotype was seen more than once but under ten times. The genes are TRBV15 and TRBJ2-5; 10 bases are shared with TRBD2. Germline V gene sequence: CDR1 LNHNV, CDR2 YYDKDF (reference sequence). Trimming at V came to 1 base and at J to 5 bases, leaving 7 bases not matched to a gene. The CDR3 has 16 residues. The CDR3 sequence: CATSRVEREGIETQYF. CDR3 nucleotide sequence: TGTGCCACCAGCAGAGTTGAGCGGGAGGGCATCGAGACCCAGTACTTC.

The chain recombines TRBV28 with TRBJ2-5; D is possibly TRBD1 (5 bases). The V end was cut by 3 bases, the J end by 2 bases, with 10 bases between. The CDR3 has 14 residues. In germline, CDR1 is MDHEN, CDR2 SYDVKM. The chain's CDR3 is CASSFSAGQETQYF. The CDR3 bases are TGTGCCAGCAGTTTTTCGGCAGGGCAAGAGACCCAGTACTTC.

The chain couples TRBV6-4 to TRBJ2-3, with TRBD1 as a possible D gene (5 bases). The CDR3 runs to 15 residues. Trimming cost V 8 bases and J 6 bases, with 21 bases left between them. CDR1 and CDR2 (germline): MRHNA, SNTAGT. The CDR3 nucleotides are TGTGCCAGCTCAATGGGGCAGGGCGGTATGGATACGCAGTATTTT. Its translation: CASSMGQGGMDTQYF.

This chain joins TRBV6-6 and TRBJ2-7; tentatively, D is TRBD2 (5 bases). Trimming took 2 bases from V and 6 from J, leaving 14 bases between them. Germline CDR1 MNHNY, CDR2 SVGAGI (reference sequence). CDR3 length: 14 residues. CDR3 region: CASSYEGPSPEQYF. In DNA, the CDR3 is TGTGCCAGCAGTTACGAGGGTCCCTCTCCCGAGCAGTACTTC.

This clonotype was picked up many times. CDR3: CASSEGGGGYEQYF. Here the CDR3 DNA reads TGTGCCAGCAGTGAGGGGGGCGGAGGCTACGAGCAGTACTTC. The V and J genes are TRBV2 and TRBJ2-7; D assignment may be TRBD1 or TRBD2 (6 bases each). The CDR3 spans 14 residues. CDR1 is SNHLY and CDR2 is FYNNEI in the germline V gene. The V and J ends lost 3 bases and 3 bases respectively, with 12 bases between them.

V and J are TRBV2 and TRBJ2-3; 8 nucleotides match TRBD2. Unmatched junction bases numbered 13, after V lost 8 bases and J lost 6 bases. Per the germline V gene, CDR1 is SNHLY and CDR2 is FYNNEI. The CDR3 extends over 15 amino acids. The CDR3 loop is CASVRAGVLVDTQYF. CDR3 coding DNA: TGTGCCAGCGTAAGAGCGGGAGTATTGGTGGATACGCAGTATTTT.

This clonotype has more than one count but fewer than ten. V and J are TRBV7-9 and TRBJ2-6; 10 nucleotides align to TRBD1. CDR3 length: 18 amino acids. The V gene end was trimmed by 2 bases and the J gene end by 2 bases; junction bases not matched to a gene: 6. CDR1 and CDR2 from the germline V gene are SEHNR and FQNEAQ (reference sequence). CDR3 amino acids: CASSLLWTGGTGANVLTF. CDR3 nucleotides: TGTGCCAGCAGCTTACTCTGGACAGGGGGAACTGGGGCCAACGTCCTGACTTTC.